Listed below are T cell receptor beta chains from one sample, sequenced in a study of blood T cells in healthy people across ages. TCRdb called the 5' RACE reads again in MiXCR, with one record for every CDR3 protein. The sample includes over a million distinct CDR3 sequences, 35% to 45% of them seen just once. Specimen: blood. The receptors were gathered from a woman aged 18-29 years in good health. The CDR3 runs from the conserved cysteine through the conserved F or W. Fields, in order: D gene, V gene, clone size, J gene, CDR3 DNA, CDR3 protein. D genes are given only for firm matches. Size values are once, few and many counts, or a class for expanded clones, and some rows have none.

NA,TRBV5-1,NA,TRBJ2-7,TGCGCCAGCGCGGGGACCCCGGGACAACCCTACGAGCAGTACTTC,CASAGTPGQPYEQYF
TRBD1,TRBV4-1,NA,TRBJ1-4,TGCGCCAGCAGCCAGACGAGGGGGCCTAATGAAAAACTGTTTTTT,CASSQTRGPNEKLFF
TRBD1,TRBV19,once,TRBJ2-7,TGTGCCAGTAGTATGTACAGGGGGCATTACGAGCAGTACTTC,CASSMYRGHYEQYF
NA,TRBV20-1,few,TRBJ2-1,TGCAGTGCTAGACAAGCCAGGGGCAAGTACAATGAGCAGTTCTTC,CSARQARGKYNEQFF
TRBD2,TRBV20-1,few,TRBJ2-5,TGCAGTGCTAGAGATCGTCTAGCGGGGGACCAAGAGACCCAGTACTTC,CSARDRLAGDQETQYF
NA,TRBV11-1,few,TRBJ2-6,TGTGCCAGCAGCGTCAGGCCAGGGGCAAGCTCTGGGGCCAACGTCCTGACTTTC,CASSVRPGASSGANVLTF
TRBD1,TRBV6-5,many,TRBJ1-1,TGTGCCAGCAGACAGGGGTTGAACACTGAAGCTTTCTTT,CASRQGLNTEAFF
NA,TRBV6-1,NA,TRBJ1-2,TGTGCCAGCAGTTCCCTAAAGACAGCCCCGACCTATGGCTACACCTTC,CASSSLKTAPTYGYTF
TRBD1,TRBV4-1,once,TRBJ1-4,TGCGCCAGCAGCCAAGTTGTGGGACAGGATCTTGAAAAACTGTTTTTT,CASSQVVGQDLEKLFF
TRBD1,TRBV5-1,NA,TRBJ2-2,TGCGCCAGCAGCTTGTACCGAAGGACAGGGTCCGGGGAGCTGTTTTTT,CASSLYRRTGSGELFF
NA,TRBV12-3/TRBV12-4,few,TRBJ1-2,TGTGCCAGCAGTCCACCGAGGTCTGCCTATGGCTACACCTTC,CASSPPRSAYGYTF
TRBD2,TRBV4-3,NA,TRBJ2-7,TGCGCCAGCAGCCAAGAAGCGGGGGGGCGATACAATGAGCAGTACTTC,CASSQEAGGRYNEQYF
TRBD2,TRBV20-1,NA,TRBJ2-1,TGCAGTGCAACACTAGCGGGAGTTGTGTACGAGCAGTTCTTC,CSATLAGVVYEQFF
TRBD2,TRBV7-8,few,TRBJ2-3,TGTGCCAGCAGCTTACTAGCGGGGGGGGAAGATACGCAGTATTTT,CASSLLAGGEDTQYF
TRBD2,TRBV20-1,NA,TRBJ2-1,TGCAGTGCTAGACGGGGGGATAACTCCTACAATGAGCAGTTCTTC,CSARRGDNSYNEQFF
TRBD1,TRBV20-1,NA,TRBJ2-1,TGCAGTGCCAGGACAGGGTACCAAGAGACCCAGTTCTTC,CSARTGYQETQFF
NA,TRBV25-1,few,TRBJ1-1,TGTGCCAGCAGTGAATCTTCAGGGGACTACACTGAAGCTTTCTTT,CASSESSGDYTEAFF
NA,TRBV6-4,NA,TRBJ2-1,TGTGCCAGCAGTCTTCCATTGACAGAAAGGGGCAATGAGCAGTTCTTC,CASSLPLTERGNEQFF
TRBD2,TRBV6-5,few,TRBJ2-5,TGTGCCAGCAGTTACCTAGCGGGAGAGACCCAGTACTTC,CASSYLAGETQYF
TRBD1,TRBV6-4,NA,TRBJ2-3,TGTGCCAGCAGTGACGGGACAGCTCTTGGGACCACAGATACGCAGTATTTT,CASSDGTALGTTDTQYF
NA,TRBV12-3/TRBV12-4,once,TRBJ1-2,TGTGCCAGCAGTTTGAGAGTGTATGACTACACCTTC,CASSLRVYDYTF
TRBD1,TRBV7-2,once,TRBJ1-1,TGTGCCAGCACCTCGGGACAGATAAACACTGAAGCTTTCTTT,CASTSGQINTEAFF
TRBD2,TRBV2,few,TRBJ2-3,TGTGCCAGCAGAGCCGGGACTAGCGACAGGTACACAGATACGCAGTATTTT,CASRAGTSDRYTDTQYF
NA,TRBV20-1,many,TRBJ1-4,TGCAGTGCTAGTCCAGGACTGAGGGAAAAACTGTTTTTT,CSASPGLREKLFF
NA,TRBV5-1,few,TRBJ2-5,TGCGCCAGCAGCTTGGGCGTAGCGTCACAAGAGACCCAGTACTTC,CASSLGVASQETQYF
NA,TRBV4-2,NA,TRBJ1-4,TGTGCCAGCAGCCAAGGAGGACAATTTGAAAAACTGTTTTTT,CASSQGGQFEKLFF
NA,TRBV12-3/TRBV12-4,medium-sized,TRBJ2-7,TGTGCCAGCAGCCCGACGGGGTACGAGCAGTACTTC,CASSPTGYEQYF
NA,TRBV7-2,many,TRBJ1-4,TGTGCCAGCAGCTCCCATTCCGGGACACGTGAAAAACTGTTTTTT,CASSSHSGTREKLFF
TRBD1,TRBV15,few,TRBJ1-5,TGTGCCACCAGCAGAGATTTAGGGACAGGGAATCAGCCCCAGCATTTT,CATSRDLGTGNQPQHF
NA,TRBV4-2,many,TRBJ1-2,TGTGCCAGCAGCCAAGAGTGGGCAGGGAGGTTTTATGGCTACACCTTC,CASSQEWAGRFYGYTF
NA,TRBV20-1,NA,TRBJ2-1,TGCAGTGGAAACTCCTACAATGAGCAGTTCTTC,CSGNSYNEQFF
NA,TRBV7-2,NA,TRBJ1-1,TGTGCCAGCAGCTTAGGGCTAGCGGCTTTCTTT,CASSLGLAAFF
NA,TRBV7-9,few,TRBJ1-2,TGTGCCAGCTTTACGGGGGTCAACATAAACTATGGCTACACCTTC,CASFTGVNINYGYTF
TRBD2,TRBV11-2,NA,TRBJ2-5,TGTGCCAGCAGCTTAAGCGGGGGGCCCCGAGAGACCCAGTACTTC,CASSLSGGPRETQYF
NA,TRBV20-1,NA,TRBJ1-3,TGCAGTGCCCCAGATGGGGGGGACTCTGGAAACACCATATATTTT,CSAPDGGDSGNTIYF
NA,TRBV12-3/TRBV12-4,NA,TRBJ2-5,TGTGCCAGCACCCCCCGGGGGCCTACTAATGAGCAGTACTTC,CASTPRGPTNEQYF
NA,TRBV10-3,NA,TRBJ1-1,TGTGCCATCAGTGAGTCGGGGCAGCTGAACACTGAAGCTTTCTTT,CAISESGQLNTEAFF
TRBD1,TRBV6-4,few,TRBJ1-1,TGTGCCAGCAGACCCTCTACAGGGGTGGTCAACACTGAAGCTTTCTTT,CASRPSTGVVNTEAFF
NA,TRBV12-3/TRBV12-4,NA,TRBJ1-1,TGTGCCAGCAACCAACAGGGCTGGGGGGCTGAAGCTTTCTTT,CASNQQGWGAEAFF
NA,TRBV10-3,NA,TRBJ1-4,TGTGCCATTTCCGGGACTCTTGCAACTAATGAAAAACTGTTTTTT,CAISGTLATNEKLFF
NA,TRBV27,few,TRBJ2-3,TGTGCCAGCAGTTTAGGAGCCGCAGTCCGCACAGATACGCAGTATTTT,CASSLGAAVRTDTQYF
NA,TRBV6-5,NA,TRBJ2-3,TGTGCCAGCAGTTACGGGGAACAGGGCCTGGATACGCAGTATTTT,CASSYGEQGLDTQYF
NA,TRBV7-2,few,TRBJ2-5,TGTGCCAGCAGCTCCCGGCGGGGTGGGGAGCAGTACTTC,CASSSRRGGEQYF
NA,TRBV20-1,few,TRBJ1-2,TGCAGTGCTGGAGACACCAACTATGGCTACACCTTC,CSAGDTNYGYTF
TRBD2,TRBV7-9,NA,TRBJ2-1,TGTGCCAGCAGCTTGCAGAGGACTAGCGGGGGGAAGAGGTCCTACAATGAGCAGTTCTTC,CASSLQRTSGGKRSYNEQFF
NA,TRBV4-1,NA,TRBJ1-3,TGCGCCAGCAGCCAAGGGCCAGTCGTTCGAAACACCATATATTTT,CASSQGPVVRNTIYF
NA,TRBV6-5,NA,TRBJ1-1,TGTGCCAGCAGTTACTCGAGAGGGACCAAGAACACTGAAGCTTTCTTT,CASSYSRGTKNTEAFF
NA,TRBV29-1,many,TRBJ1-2,TGCAGCGTTCCCGGGATTGACTATGGCTACACCTTC,CSVPGIDYGYTF
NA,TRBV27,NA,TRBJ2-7,TGTGCCAGCGCGCCCGGGACCCACTACGAGCAGTACTTC,CASAPGTHYEQYF
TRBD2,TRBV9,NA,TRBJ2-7,TGTGCCAGCAGCGTAGCGTCGGTGGGAGGGTACGAGCAGTACTTC,CASSVASVGGYEQYF
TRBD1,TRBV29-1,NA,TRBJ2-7,TGCAGCGTTGCGACAGGGCCCTACGAGCAGTACTTC,CSVATGPYEQYF
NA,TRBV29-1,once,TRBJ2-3,TGCAGCGTTGCTACGGGGGCAGGAGATACGCAGTATTTT,CSVATGAGDTQYF
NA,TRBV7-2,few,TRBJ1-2,TGTGCCAGCAGCTTAGTGCCGGGAAGAAAGTATGGCTACACCTTC,CASSLVPGRKYGYTF
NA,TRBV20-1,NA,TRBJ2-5,TGCAGTGCTTCCAAGGGCCCCCAAGAGACCCAGTACTTC,CSASKGPQETQYF
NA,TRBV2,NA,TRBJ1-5,TGTGCCAGCATGGGAGGGATGGGACAGCCCCAGCATTTT,CASMGGMGQPQHF
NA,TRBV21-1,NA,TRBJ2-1,TGTGCCAGCAGCAAAGAAGGGCTACAAGGGCACAATGAGCAGTTCTTC,CASSKEGLQGHNEQFF
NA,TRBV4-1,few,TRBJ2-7,TGCGCCAGCAGCTTGACGATAGCGGAGTCCTCCTACGAGCAGTACTTC,CASSLTIAESSYEQYF
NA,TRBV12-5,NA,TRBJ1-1,TGTGCTAGTGGTCCCCCTTGGTGGGAGGGAGCTTTCTTT,CASGPPWWEGAFF